This T cell receptor (beta chain) was found in a study of shared clonotypes between healthy human individuals. Study summary: The study used three CD4 naive, three CD4 memory, two CD8 naive and one CD8 memory plate per donor.

There are 13 residues in the CDR3. Trimming took off 5 bases at V and 0 bases at J, with 7 bases between the two ends. The germline V gene encodes CDR1 LGHNA and CDR2 YNFKEQ. As originally analysed: Sequence data from immunoSEQ were junction-only and lacked quality scores; consequently, filtering differed. This table comes from immunoSEQ multiplex PCR, and its TCRdb copy is limited to in-frame clones, with some not included. V and J calls and clone size follow that table, whereas D and trimming were derived from the DNA. The table lists 550,000 to 850,000 clones, about 74% of them singletons. The sequenced material came from memory CD4+ T cells sorted from blood. Subset reported: CD45RA-negative fraction. This clonotype was sampled from a woman aged 30 to 39 in good health. The genes are TRBV4-2 and TRBJ1-1; D remains ambiguous. In DNA form, the CDR3 reads TGTGCCAGCAGCAGTCCAATGAACACTGAAGCTTTCTTT. Its protein product is CASSSPMNTEAFF.